This T cell receptor (beta chain) was sequenced during a study of blood T cell repertoires in COVID-19. Background on the study: Samples taken during acute and convalescent COVID-19 were collected in the United States, Italy and Spain. PBMCs, B-cell-depleted T cells, or T cells were the source of the cDNA or gDNA that made up the material.

CDR1 and CDR2 (germline): SGHRS, YFSETQ. This CDR3 region has 13 residues. V lost 0 bases, J lost 6 bases, and 7 bases lay in between. How the authors handled the data: Reference gene primer amplification gave estimated nucleated cell counts. Clones were sequenced by immunoSEQ multiplex PCR, and TCRdb holds only the in-frame ones, with some missing. The V and J calls and the clone size are those of that table, but D and trimming were determined from the DNA. There are some 150,000 clones in the sample; roughly nine tenths occur only once, and approximately 2.3% lies in the top ten. V is TRBV5-1 and J is TRBJ2-1; D remains ambiguous. Sequenced material: peripheral blood. This TCR was sampled from a woman between 65 and 79 years old with acute or convalescent COVID-19. The CDR3 sequence is CASSLARSNEQFF. The CDR3 DNA reads as TGCGCCAGCAGCTTGGCAAGGAGCAATGAGCAGTTCTTC.